The 8 T cell receptor beta chains reported below all come from one sample, sequenced in a study of cytotoxic CD8 clonotypes in ibrutinib-treated CLL (dated by TCRdb to 2020 to 2022). Sample time point, as interpreted from the label and publication: roughly 25 months on ibrutinib. The library was obtained by the immunoSEQ multiplex PCR assay. In TCRdb, the immuneACCESS table is reduced to in-frame sequences with V and J assigned. These tables do not hold every clone; where another copy was compared, an unresolved V gene accounts for under half, and the others remain unexplained. The sample has under 300,000 clones on record, under 80% of them singletons. Of the sample, 15% to 17% falls within the top ten clones. Sequenced material: PBMCs, taken after 24 months of ibrutinib treatment. These receptors all stem from a human donor with chronic lymphocytic leukemia.

This clone was counted a few times. The chain uses TRBV5-8 and TRBJ2-6; D remains ambiguous. CDR1 SGHTS and CDR2 YDEGEE come from the germline V gene. This CDR3 region has 14 residues. V gave up 0 bases and J gave up 2 bases, with 3 bases separating them. The CDR3 sequence: CASSLAAGANVLTF. CDR3 DNA: TGTGCCAGCAGCTTGGCTGCTGGGGCCAACGTCCTGACTTTC.

This chain links TRBV6-5 with TRBJ2-1, with 8 bases lining up with TRBD2. The CDR3 covers 16 residues. Trimming removed 2 bases from V and 0 bases from J; junction bases left unmatched: 3. CDR1 is MNHEY, CDR2 SVGAGI, per germline. The CDR3 nucleotides are TGTGCCAGCAGTTACCGGGGGACTAGCTCCTACAATGAGCAGTTCTTC. It is translated as CASSYRGTSSYNEQFF.

The CDR3 reads CASSVGTGRSNQPQHF. CDR3 coding DNA: TGTGCCAGCAGCGTAGGGACAGGGAGGAGCAATCAGCCCCAGCATTTT. The chain is built from TRBV9 and TRBJ1-5; TRBD1 agrees at 8 bases. The V gene end was trimmed by 0 bases and the J gene end by 1 base; junction bases not matched to a gene: 3. This CDR3 has 16 residues. Germline values: CDR1 SGDLS, CDR2 YYNGEE.

This chain links TRBV9 with TRBJ2-5; D may be TRBD1 or TRBD2 (5 bases each). Per germline, CDR1 SGDLS and CDR2 YYNGEE. The CDR3 is 13 amino acids. Trimming took 0 bases from V and 8 from J, leaving 11 bases between them. CDR3 sequence reads: CASSVGDLGTQYF. CDR3 DNA sequence: TGTGCCAGCAGCGTAGGGGACCTTGGTACCCAGTACTTC.

The V call is TRBV6-5, the J call TRBJ1-2, with D maybe TRBD1 (6 bases). Looked up from germline, CDR1 is MNHEY and CDR2 is SVGAGI. The germline V and J ends were trimmed by 5 bases and 4 bases, with 11 bases remaining between them. The CDR3 loop spans 13 amino acids. In DNA form, the CDR3 reads TGTGCCAGCAGTATCACAGGGTCCTATGGCTACACCTTC. Protein product: CASSITGSYGYTF.

The sample holds a few counts of this clone. This rearrangement joins TRBV4-3 to TRBJ1-1; no clear D. CDR3 length: 15 residues. Looked up from germline, CDR1 is LGHNA and CDR2 is YSLEER. The V end lost 1 base, the J end lost 6 bases, and 15 bases lay between the germline ends. This CDR3 reads CASSQVARMNAEAFF. The DNA of the CDR3 is TGCGCCAGCAGCCAAGTGGCCAGGATGAATGCTGAAGCTTTCTTT.

V gene TRBV19 combines with J gene TRBJ2-1; D possibly corresponds to TRBD2 (5 bases). CDR1 is LNHDA, CDR2 SQIVND, per germline (reference sequence). There are 15 residues in the CDR3. V was shortened by 6 bases and J by 3 bases, with 15 bases between the two germline ends. CDR3 sequence (DNA): TGTGCCAGTAGCCCTCCGGGGTGGGGCTACAATGAGCAGTTCTTC. Residues: CASSPPGWGYNEQFF.

The chain has TRBV5-1 and TRBJ2-3; possibly TRBD2 for D (6 bases). V lost 0 bases, J lost 5 bases, and 16 bases lay in between. CDR3 length equals 16 residues. The germline V gene encodes CDR1 SGHRS and CDR2 YFSETQ. CDR3 protein: CASSLVPAGGGDTQYF. DNA of the CDR3: TGCGCCAGCAGCTTGGTTCCAGCGGGCGGAGGAGATACGCAGTATTTT.